This TCR beta chain was identified in a study of CD8+ T cells in alopecia areata. Study-wide findings and caveats: For lesional scalp, especially alopecia totalis/universalis, clonality was higher than in normal scalp. Scalp sequencing also captures normal skin's resident alphabeta T cells.

Extraction and reverse transcription of RNA yielded cDNA as the sequencing template. Method: immunoSEQ multiplex PCR; TCRdb's copy keeps in-frame clones and lacks some. The data contain 200,000 to 250,000 clones, about 61% of them singletons. In regard to this clone: No antigen is known for it.

Germline assignment: CDR1 SEHNR and CDR2 FQNEAQ (reference sequence). There are 14 residues in the CDR3. Trimming left V 5 bases short and J 2 bases short, with 12 bases between. This chain links TRBV7-9 with TRBJ1-1, with D possibly being TRBD1 (5 bases). The sample consisted of CD8+ T cells sorted from blood. The sequence derives from a human donor in good health. The CDR3: CASSERTLNTEAFF. CDR3 sequence (DNA): TGTGCCAGCAGCGAAAGGACACTCAACACTGAAGCTTTCTTT.